The sequence of this T cell receptor beta chain was determined in a study of T cells expressing NK-cell markers. Overall study context: The TCR beta repertoires were obtained from sorted CD3+CD56+NKG2C+, CD3+CD56+NKG2C- and CD3+CD56-NKG2C+ T cells. Seven of eight sequenced donors tested HCMV-seropositive; one tested seronegative.

TCRdb derives one entry per CDR3 protein from the 5' RACE reads, leaving out DNA. In total, the table holds about 430,000 distinct CDR3 sequences. On this clonotype: No antigen is known for it.

The germline V gene encodes CDR1 SGHAT and CDR2 FQDESV (reference sequence). The CDR3 is 14 amino acids. Study-level results: Dominant NKG2C+ clonotypes in 6 or 7 donors made up about 1.0-8% of CD8+ T cells.

This clonotype was sampled from a woman aged 50 to 65 in good health. The chain is built from TRBV11-1 and TRBJ2-1; TCRdb lists TRBD2, though no DNA is available to test this call. Sequencing was performed on blood T cells: a sorted CD56 or NKG2C T cell subset, CD4+ or CD8+ T cells, or bulk PBMC T cells (not recorded which). CDR3 amino acids: CASSFPGLAGEKVF.